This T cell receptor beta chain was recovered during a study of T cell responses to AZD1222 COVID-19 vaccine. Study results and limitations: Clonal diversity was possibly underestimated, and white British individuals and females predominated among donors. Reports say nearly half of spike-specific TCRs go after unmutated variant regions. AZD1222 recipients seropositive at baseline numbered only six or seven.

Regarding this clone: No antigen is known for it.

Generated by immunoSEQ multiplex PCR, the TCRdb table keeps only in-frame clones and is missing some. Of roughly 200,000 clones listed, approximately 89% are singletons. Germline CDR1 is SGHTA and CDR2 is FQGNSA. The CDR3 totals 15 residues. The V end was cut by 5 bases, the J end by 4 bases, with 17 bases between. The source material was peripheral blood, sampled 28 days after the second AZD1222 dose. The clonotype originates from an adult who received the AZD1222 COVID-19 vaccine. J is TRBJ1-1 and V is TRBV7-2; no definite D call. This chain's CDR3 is CASSLQPGFSTEAFF. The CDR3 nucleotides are TGTGCCAGCAGCCTCCAGCCCGGATTCAGCACTGAAGCTTTCTTT.